A selection of T cell receptor beta chains follows, all from one sample in a study of cytomegalovirus exposure and HLA in healthy donors. Profiling relied on immunoSEQ multiplex PCR, and the TCRdb table lists in-frame clones only, not all of them. The repertoire holds about 130,000 clones, with roughly 79% as singletons. Material: PBMCs. All receptors come from a boy aged 2 to 10 in good health and CMV-seronegative. CDR3s include the opening cysteine and the closing phenylalanine or tryptophan. The D gene is left open where the match is weak. Expanded clones get a size class; other rows say once, few or many, or leave the size out.

j_gene	v_gene	d_gene	abundance	CDR3aa	CDR3nt
TRBJ2-3	TRBV5-1	TRBD2	once	CASSLAPLAGGPTDTQYF	TGCGCCAGCAGCTTGGCGCCGCTAGCGGGAGGGCCCACAGATACGCAGTATTTT
TRBJ1-1	TRBV5-4	TRBD1	-	CASSSKGQGNTEAFF	TGTGCCAGCAGCTCGAAGGGACAGGGAAACACTGAAGCTTTCTTT
TRBJ2-5	TRBV14	-	-	CASSQGVVGPFEETQYF	TGTGCCAGCAGCCAAGGAGTGGTGGGGCCCTTCGAAGAGACCCAGTACTTC
TRBJ1-3	TRBV7-9	-	-	CASSFPIRGNTIYF	TGTGCCAGCAGCTTCCCCATTCGAGGGAACACCATATATTTT
TRBJ1-1	TRBV29-1	-	few	CSVETAGAVTEAFF	TGCAGCGTTGAAACGGCAGGGGCGGTCACTGAAGCTTTCTTT
TRBJ1-1	TRBV7-6	-	-	CASSLAVADEAFF	TGTGCCAGCAGCTTAGCGGTGGCAGATGAAGCTTTCTTT
TRBJ1-2	TRBV9	TRBD1	-	CASSATRDSDANYGYTF	TGTGCCAGCAGCGCCACCCGGGACAGTGACGCTAACTATGGCTACACCTTC
TRBJ1-4	TRBV4-2	-	-	CASSQVAPGGMNEKLFF	TGTGCCAGCAGCCAAGTCGCGCCGGGGGGGATGAATGAAAAACTGTTTTTT
TRBJ2-7	TRBV5-1	TRBD1	few	CASSLGDRGGEQYF	TGCGCCAGCAGCTTAGGGGACAGGGGGGGCGAGCAGTACTTC
TRBJ1-5	TRBV10-2	-	-	CASSEGSISNQPQHF	TGCGCCAGCAGTGAGGGCAGTATTAGCAATCAGCCCCAGCATTTT
TRBJ1-5	TRBV5-6	-	-	CASSLSVSNQPQHF	TGTGCCAGCAGCTTGTCTGTTAGCAATCAGCCCCAGCATTTT
TRBJ1-3	TRBV18	-	-	CASSPIRGGSGNTIYF	TGTGCCAGCTCACCAATTAGGGGGGGCTCTGGAAACACCATATATTTT
TRBJ2-1	TRBV6-4	TRBD2	few	CASSETSGSYNEQFF	TGTGCCAGCAGTGAGACTAGCGGATCCTACAATGAGCAGTTCTTC
TRBJ1-3	TRBV28	-	-	CASRRQVQVSGNTIYF	TGTGCCAGCAGGCGACAGGTTCAAGTCTCTGGAAACACCATATATTTT
TRBJ2-5	TRBV6-6	-	-	CASSYDAGNFQETQYF	TGTGCCAGCAGTTACGACGCAGGGAACTTCCAAGAGACCCAGTACTTC
TRBJ2-2	TRBV2	TRBD2	-	CASSPRPFSGGNTGELFF	TGTGCCAGCAGTCCCCGCCCTTTTAGCGGGGGGAACACCGGGGAGCTGTTTTTT
TRBJ1-2	TRBV4-1	-	-	CASSPQVNYGYTF	TGCGCCAGCAGCCCCCAGGTAAACTATGGCTACACCTTC
TRBJ1-2	TRBV27	TRBD1	-	CASRETGRNYGYTF	TGTGCCAGCAGGGAGACAGGGCGTAACTATGGCTACACCTTC
TRBJ2-1	TRBV19	-	-	CASNDRGNGYNEQFF	TGTGCCAGTAACGACCGGGGGAACGGCTACAATGAGCAGTTCTTC
TRBJ2-3	TRBV19	TRBD2	once	CASTSGTSGRYTDTQYF	TGTGCCAGTACCTCCGGGACTAGCGGTCGTTACACAGATACGCAGTATTTT
TRBJ2-3	TRBV9	-	-	CASEGGGSGSGDTQYF	TGTGCCAGCGAGGGTGGAGGAAGCGGATCCGGTGATACGCAGTATTTT
TRBJ2-7	TRBV5-1	-	once	CASSLESGAGEQYF	TGCGCCAGCAGCTTGGAGTCAGGGGCTGGCGAGCAGTACTTC
TRBJ2-7	TRBV7-9	TRBD2	-	CSSSLLGGEQQYF	TGTTCCAGCAGCTTATTGGGAGGGGAGCAACAGTACTTC
TRBJ1-2	TRBV2	-	-	CASSEWGGGYTF	TGTGCCAGCAGTGAATGGGGAGGTGGCTACACCTTC
TRBJ1-3	TRBV5-1	TRBD1	-	CASSEGQVVAGNTIYF	TGCGCCAGCAGCGAGGGACAGGTGGTAGCTGGAAACACCATATATTTT
TRBJ2-2	TRBV7-9	TRBD2	-	CSSSHSGTSGGKTGELFF	TGTTCCAGCAGCCACTCCGGAACTAGCGGGGGAAAGACCGGGGAGCTGTTTTTT
TRBJ2-7	TRBV6-6	-	-	CASSPTRAYEQYF	TGTGCCAGCAGCCCCACTCGCGCCTACGAGCAGTACTTC
TRBJ1-4	TRBV5-4	-	-	CASSSIGGGKLFF	TGTGCCAGCAGCTCAATCGGGGGGGGAAAACTGTTTTTT
TRBJ1-1	TRBV6-5	-	few	CASFQNTEAFF	TGTGCCAGCTTCCAGAACACTGAAGCTTTCTTT